The 25 T cell receptor beta chains below were found in one sample sequenced in a study of vaccination and CD4 T cells after COVID-19. The Oncomine TCR Beta short-read assay was applied to DNA of cultured CD4+ T cells. TCRdb called the PCR reads again in MiXCR, with one record for every CDR3 protein. The table has about 20,000 distinct CDR3 sequences, 65% to 70% seen once. These receptors' antigens are unknown. Treatment indicated: approximately 9-day PBMC culture with coronavirus spike peptide pools or control peptides (ViraFEST assay). Sequencing used CD4+ T cells from blood, cultured in vitro. The receptors derive from a human donor who had recovered from COVID-19.

V gene TRBV7-9 combines with J gene TRBJ1-2; D is perhaps TRBD1 (5 bases). Germline CDR1 reads SEHNR; CDR2 reads FQNEAQ (reference sequence). The germline V and J ends were trimmed by 5 bases and 6 bases, with 16 bases remaining between them. The CDR3 runs to 14 residues. The CDR3 loop is CASSTLTERDGYTF. The CDR3 region has the DNA TGTGCCAGCAGCACCCTGACAGAACGCGATGGCTACACCTTC.

V usage is TRBV15 and J usage is TRBJ1-1; 8 bases fit TRBD1. Per germline, CDR1 LNHNV and CDR2 YYDKDF (reference sequence). This CDR3 is 17 amino acids long. V was clipped by 5 bases and J by 6 bases; unmatched bases: 17. CDR3 region: CATSPRGQGARASEAFF. The CDR3 nucleotides read TGTGCCACCAGCCCCCGTGGGCAGGGGGCGAGGGCGTCTGAAGCTTTCTTT. Drawing the rest from reference TRBV15 and TRBJ1-1, the complete variable domain is DAMVIQNPRYQVTQFGKPVTLSCSQTLNHNVMYWYQQKSSQAPKLLFHYYDKDFNNEADTPDNFQSRRPNTSFCFLDIRSPGLGDTAMYLCATSPRGQGARASEAFFGQGTRLTVV.

V is TRBV19 and J is TRBJ1-5, with no clear D. CDR1 LNHDA and CDR2 SQIVND come from the germline V gene (reference sequence). This CDR3 is 12 amino acids long. Deletions cut 0 bases from V and 5 bases from J, with 2 bases between. CDR3 nucleotide sequence: TGTGCCAGTAGTATAGAGGATCAGCCCCAGCATTTT. Translation gives CASSIEDQPQHF. The full variable domain, rest sourced from reference TRBV19 and TRBJ1-5, is DGGITQSPKYLFRKEGQNVTLSCEQNLNHDAMYWYRQDPGQGLRLIYYSQIVNDFQKGDIAEGYSVSREKKESFPLTVTSAQKNPTAFYLCASSIEDQPQHFGDGTRLSIL.

The rearrangement links TRBV28 to TRBJ1-5; a possible D gene is TRBD1 (5 bases). Per germline, CDR1 MDHEN and CDR2 SYDVKM. The CDR3 length is 14 residues. V lost 4 bases, J lost 5 bases, and 12 bases lay in between. The CDR3 loop reads CASSWVRVDQPQHF. CDR3 nucleotides: TGTGCCAGCAGTTGGGTCAGGGTTGATCAGCCCCAGCATTTT.

J is TRBJ1-1 and V is TRBV28; maybe TRBD1 (6 bases). There are 14 residues in the CDR3. The germline gives CDR1 MDHEN, CDR2 SYDVKM. V dropped 3 bases and J dropped 5 bases, with 13 bases sitting between them. CDR3 residues: CASSFAPQGTEAFF. The CDR3 DNA sequence: TGTGCCAGCAGTTTCGCCCCCCAGGGGACTGAAGCTTTCTTT.

The chain joins TRBV6-2 or TRBV6-3 to TRBJ2-1; possibly TRBD1 or TRBD2 for D (5 bases each). V shed 11 bases and J shed 7 bases, with 33 bases lying between them. Germline V lookup: CDR1 MNHEY, CDR2 SVGEGT. CDR3 length: 18 amino acids. The DNA for the CDR3 is TGTGCCGTACCTCCGGGACCCGGAGACTGGAGTCTGTGGAATGAGCAGTTCTTC. Translated, it gives CAVPPGPGDWSLWNEQFF.

The chain links TRBV7-2 to TRBJ2-2; TRBD1 might be the D (7 bases). This CDR3 has 18 amino acids. V was pared by 2 bases and J by 6 bases, with 22 bases between. CDR1 and CDR2 from the germline V gene are SGHTA and FQGNSA. Written as DNA, the CDR3 is TGTGCCAGCAGCTTAAGGGCGGGACAGTTAATTAGACCCGGGGAGCTGTTTTTT. Amino acids: CASSLRAGQLIRPGELFF.

The chain links TRBV28 to TRBJ1-5, with 9 bases fitting TRBD1. CDR1 and CDR2 from the germline V gene are MDHEN and SYDVKM. V dropped 7 bases and J dropped 9; count of bases not matched to a gene: 13. The CDR3 is 15 amino acids. CDR3 region: CASTPGQGVTGPQHF. For the CDR3, the DNA is TGTGCCAGCACACCGGGACAGGGTGTTACGGGGCCCCAGCATTTT.

The V call is TRBV10-3, the J call TRBJ2-3; no definite D call. CDR3 length: 11 residues. CDR1 and CDR2 from the germline V gene are ENHRY and SYGVKD. The V gene lost 4 bases and the J gene lost 5 bases, with 4 bases spanning the gap. The CDR3 DNA sequence: TGTGCCATCAGTGTATTAGATACGCAGTATTTT. Protein: CAISVLDTQYF.

The CDR3 sequence: CSAPSGGGYEQYF. The CDR3 region has the DNA TGCAGTGCTCCCAGCGGGGGGGGCTACGAGCAGTACTTC. V and J are TRBV20-1 and TRBJ2-7, with 10 bases aligning to TRBD2. Losses at the gene ends were 5 bases for V and 3 bases for J; bases not matched to a gene: 4. CDR3 length equals 13 residues. CDR1 is DFQATT and CDR2 is SNEGSKA in the germline V gene (reference sequence).

This chain joins TRBV2 and TRBJ1-3; tentative D call: TRBD1 (5 bases). The germline V and J ends were trimmed by 8 bases and 0 bases, with 11 bases remaining between them. Germline lookup yields CDR1 SNHLY and CDR2 FYNNEI. CDR3 length: 14 residues. The CDR3 here is CASWDGYSGNTIYF. DNA for the CDR3: TGTGCCAGCTGGGACGGGTACTCTGGAAACACCATATATTTT.

The CDR3 is CSATMSGSYEQYF. The CDR3, as DNA: TGCAGTGCTACCATGAGCGGGAGCTACGAGCAGTACTTC. J is TRBJ2-7 and V is TRBV20-1; 8 nucleotides line up with TRBD2. This CDR3 is 13 amino acids long. Germline CDR1 reads DFQATT; CDR2 reads SNEGSKA (reference sequence). The V segment lost 4 bases and the J segment 3 bases; nucleotides outside the gene matches: 5.

The V and J genes are TRBV24-1 and TRBJ2-7; no clear D gene. V shed 4 bases and J shed 1 base, with 7 bases lying between them. Germline V gene sequence: CDR1 KGHDR, CDR2 SFDVKD. CDR3 length: 13 residues. The CDR3 coding sequence is TGTGCCACCAGTGACCCAGAATCCTACGAGCAGTACTTC. Translation gives CATSDPESYEQYF.

This clonotype turned up a few times. The CDR3, as DNA: TGTGCCAGTCAAAGGAGGGTCGACGGGCAGCCCCAGCATTTT. This translates into CASQRRVDGQPQHF. The chain is built from TRBV19 and TRBJ1-5, with D unclear. This CDR3 is 14 amino acids long. Germline V CDR1 and CDR2: LNHDA, SQIVND (reference sequence). V lost 8 bases to trimming and J lost 7 bases, with 18 bases between them.

The rearrangement links TRBV20-1 to TRBJ1-6; 11 nucleotides line up with TRBD1. CDR1 and CDR2 (germline): DFQATT, SNEGSKA (reference sequence). V lost 1 base to trimming and J lost 10 bases; unmatched junction nucleotides: 3. The CDR3 runs to 14 residues. The CDR3 protein is CSARVGTGGSPLHF. The CDR3 DNA reads as TGCAGTGCTAGAGTGGGGACAGGGGGATCACCCCTCCACTTT.

The V call is TRBV20-1, the J call TRBJ1-2, with 10 bases matching TRBD1. The germline gives CDR1 DFQATT, CDR2 SNEGSKA (reference sequence). This CDR3 comprises 14 residues. Unmatched junction bases numbered 10, after V lost 4 bases and J lost 8 bases. Written as DNA, the CDR3 is TGCAGTGCTACAAGCGGACAGGGGGGAAGGGGCTACACCTTC. Translating it yields CSATSGQGGRGYTF.

The sample holds one count of this clonotype. The rearrangement uses TRBV20-1 and TRBJ2-7; D might be TRBD1 (5 bases). Germline V lookup: CDR1 DFQATT, CDR2 SNEGSKA (reference sequence). This CDR3 has 14 residues. Trimming removed 2 bases at V and 1 base at J, with 12 bases between. The CDR3 loop reads CSARRQGNSYEQYF. The CDR3, as DNA: TGCAGTGCTAGAAGGCAGGGTAATTCCTACGAGCAGTACTTC.

V usage is TRBV6-1 and J usage is TRBJ2-7, with 8 bases matching TRBD2. With 5 bases clipped from V and 5 bases from J, the junction kept 8 bases outside the gene matches. The V gene's germline CDR1 is MNHNS and CDR2 SASEGT. This CDR3 is 14 amino acids long. DNA of the CDR3: TGTGCCAGCAGTCGGGGACTAGTCTCTCACGAGCAGTACTTC. It encodes CASSRGLVSHEQYF.

The rearrangement joins TRBV12-3 or TRBV12-4 to TRBJ1-2, with 9 bases identical to TRBD1. V lost 6 bases to trimming and J lost 5 bases; unmatched junction nucleotides: 4. The CDR3 totals 13 residues. The CDR3 bases are TGTGCCAGCAGCCAGACAGGGGGGTATGGCTACACCTTC. Translating it yields CASSQTGGYGYTF.

V is TRBV6-1 and J is TRBJ2-3; perhaps TRBD2 as D (5 bases). Germline V lookup: CDR1 MNHNS, CDR2 SASEGT. V was trimmed by 5 bases and J by 1 base, leaving 10 bases between them. The CDR3 loop spans 14 amino acids. As DNA, the CDR3 is TGTGCCAGCAGTCTACTACTAGGCACAGATACGCAGTATTTT. It yields the protein CASSLLLGTDTQYF.

The chain has TRBV28 and TRBJ1-1; tentatively, D is TRBD1 (5 bases). This CDR3 is built from 19 residues. V lost 5 bases to trimming and J lost 0 bases, with 25 bases between them. The germline V gene encodes CDR1 MDHEN and CDR2 SYDVKM. CDR3 sequence (DNA): TGTGCCAGCAGTCGAACCCCCCCCACGGGGCCACCCATGAACACTGAAGCTTTCTTT. Its translation is CASSRTPPTGPPMNTEAFF.

This clonotype was detected once. The V call is TRBV5-8, the J call TRBJ2-5; D gene ambiguous. Germline-derived CDR1 and CDR2 are SGHTS and YDEGEE. V was pared by 0 bases and J by 2 bases, with 14 bases between. This CDR3 is built from 16 residues. The CDR3 reads CASSLDIVELQETQYF. DNA for the CDR3: TGTGCCAGCAGCTTGGATATAGTGGAGTTGCAAGAGACCCAGTACTTC.

The gene calls are TRBV7-9 and TRBJ1-1, with D unresolved. The CDR3 totals 14 residues. Germline loops: CDR1 SEHNR, CDR2 FQNEAQ (reference sequence). With 1 base removed from V and 1 base from J, the gap between germline ends came to 7 bases. The CDR3 DNA reads TGTGCCAGCAGCTTAGAAGGGTGGAACACTGAAGCTTTCTTT. It encodes CASSLEGWNTEAFF.

The gene calls are TRBV30 and TRBJ1-5, with a possible D match to TRBD1 (5 bases). There are 15 residues in the CDR3. The V end lost 0 bases, the J end lost 5 bases, and 14 bases lay between the germline ends. Germline values: CDR1 GTSNPN, CDR2 SVGIG (reference sequence). In DNA, the CDR3 is TGTGCCTGGAGTGTCTCTTCTAGGGGCCATCAGCCCCAGCATTTT. It encodes CAWSVSSRGHQPQHF. The variable domain in full, completed from reference TRBV30 and TRBJ1-5, reads SQTIHQWPATLVQPVGSPLSLECTVEGTSNPNLYWYRQAAGRGLQLLFYSVGIGQISSEVPQNLSASRPQDRQFILSSKKLLLSDSGFYLCAWSVSSRGHQPQHFGDGTRLSIL.

The V call is TRBV19, the J call TRBJ1-2; 10 bases align to TRBD1. The CDR3 contains 15 residues. V trimming: 2 bases; J trimming: 3 bases; junction bases outside the gene matches: 3. Germline lookup yields CDR1 LNHDA and CDR2 SQIVND (reference sequence). DNA for the CDR3: TGTGCCAGTAGTATAACTGGGACAGGGGACTATGGCTACACCTTC. This translates into CASSITGTGDYGYTF.